This TCR beta chain was sequenced for a study of blood T cell repertoires in COVID-19. The germline V gene has CDR1 SGHRS and CDR2 YFSETQ. V dropped 4 bases and J dropped 0 bases, with 7 bases sitting between them. This CDR3 has 13 residues. Repertoires were generated with immunoSEQ multiplex PCR, while TCRdb's copy carries only in-frame clones and drops some. The sample lists 140,000 or so clones, roughly 90% occurring once. The clonotype comes from a human donor in a cohort sampled during active COVID-19. Sequencing input: peripheral blood. The J gene is TRBJ1-1, the V gene TRBV5-1, with D maybe TRBD1 (6 bases). The CDR3 nucleotides are TGCGCCAGCAGCGGGACACTGAACACTGAAGCTTTCTTT. Protein product: CASSGTLNTEAFF.